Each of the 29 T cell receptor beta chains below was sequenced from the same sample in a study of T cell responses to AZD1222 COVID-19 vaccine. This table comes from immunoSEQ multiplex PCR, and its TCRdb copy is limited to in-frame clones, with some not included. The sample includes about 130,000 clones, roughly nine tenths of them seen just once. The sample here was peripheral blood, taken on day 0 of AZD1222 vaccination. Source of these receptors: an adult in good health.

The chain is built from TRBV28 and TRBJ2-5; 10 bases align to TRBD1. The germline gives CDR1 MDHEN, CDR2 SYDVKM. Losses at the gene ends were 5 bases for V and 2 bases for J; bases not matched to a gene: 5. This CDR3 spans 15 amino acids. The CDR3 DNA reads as TGTGCCAGCAGTCCTCCGGACAGGGGGCAAGAGACCCAGTACTTC. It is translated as CASSPPDRGQETQYF.

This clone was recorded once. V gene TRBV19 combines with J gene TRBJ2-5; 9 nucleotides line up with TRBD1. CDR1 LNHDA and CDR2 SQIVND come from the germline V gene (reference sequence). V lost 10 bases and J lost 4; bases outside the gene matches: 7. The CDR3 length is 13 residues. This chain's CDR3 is CATSGQGGETQYF. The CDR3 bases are TGTGCCACCTCGGGACAGGGAGGAGAGACCCAGTACTTC.

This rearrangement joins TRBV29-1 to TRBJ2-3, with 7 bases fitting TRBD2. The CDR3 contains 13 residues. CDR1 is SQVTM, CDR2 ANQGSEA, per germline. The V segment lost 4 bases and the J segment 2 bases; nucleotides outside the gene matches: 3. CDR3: CSVAGTITDTQYF. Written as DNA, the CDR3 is TGCAGCGTTGCCGGGACTATCACAGATACGCAGTATTTT.

The CDR3 region is CASRRGGLSYGYTF. In DNA form, the CDR3 reads TGTGCCAGTAGGCGAGGGGGCTTGAGCTATGGCTACACCTTC. This chain joins TRBV19 and TRBJ1-2; TRBD1 agrees at 7 bases. The CDR3 spans 14 residues. Germline V gene lookup returns CDR1 LNHDA and CDR2 SQIVND (reference sequence). J gave up 4 bases and V 6 bases, and 8 bases lay outside the gene matches.

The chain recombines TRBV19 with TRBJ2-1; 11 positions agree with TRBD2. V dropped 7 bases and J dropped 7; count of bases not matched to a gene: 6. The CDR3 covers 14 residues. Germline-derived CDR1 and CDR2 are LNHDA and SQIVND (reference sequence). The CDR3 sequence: CASISSGGLNEQFF. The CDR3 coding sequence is TGTGCCAGTATCTCTAGCGGGGGGCTAAATGAGCAGTTCTTC. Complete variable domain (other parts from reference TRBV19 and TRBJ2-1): DGGITQSPKYLFRKEGQNVTLSCEQNLNHDAMYWYRQDPGQGLRLIYYSQIVNDFQKGDIAEGYSVSREKKESFPLTVTSAQKNPTAFYLCASISSGGLNEQFFGPGTRLTVL.

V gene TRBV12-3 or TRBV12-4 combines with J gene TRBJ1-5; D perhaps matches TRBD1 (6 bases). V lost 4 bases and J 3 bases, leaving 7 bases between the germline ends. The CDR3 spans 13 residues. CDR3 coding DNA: TGTGCCAGCAGTTGGGGACACAATCAGCCCCAGCATTTT. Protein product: CASSWGHNQPQHF.

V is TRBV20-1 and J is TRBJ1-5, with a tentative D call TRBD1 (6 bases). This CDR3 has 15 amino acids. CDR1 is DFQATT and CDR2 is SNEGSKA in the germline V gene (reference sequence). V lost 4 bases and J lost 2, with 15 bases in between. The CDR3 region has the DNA TGCAGTGCTACTGACCTCAGGGGTGGCAATCAGCCCCAGCATTTT. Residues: CSATDLRGGNQPQHF.

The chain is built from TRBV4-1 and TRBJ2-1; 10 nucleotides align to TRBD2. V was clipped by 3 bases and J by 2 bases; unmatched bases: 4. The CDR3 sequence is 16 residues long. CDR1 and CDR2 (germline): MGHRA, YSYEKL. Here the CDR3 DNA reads TGCGCCAGCAGCCACATTAGCGGGGGGCCCTACAATGAGCAGTTCTTC. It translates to CASSHISGGPYNEQFF.

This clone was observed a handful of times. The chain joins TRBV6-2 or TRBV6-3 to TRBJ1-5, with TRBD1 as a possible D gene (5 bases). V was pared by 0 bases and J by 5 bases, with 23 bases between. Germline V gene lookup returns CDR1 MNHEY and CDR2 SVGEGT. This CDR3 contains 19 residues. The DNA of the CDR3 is TGTGCCAGCAGTTACTCCGCAACCCCGGGCCTCAAAGGGGATCAGCCCCAGCATTTT. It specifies CASSYSATPGLKGDQPQHF.

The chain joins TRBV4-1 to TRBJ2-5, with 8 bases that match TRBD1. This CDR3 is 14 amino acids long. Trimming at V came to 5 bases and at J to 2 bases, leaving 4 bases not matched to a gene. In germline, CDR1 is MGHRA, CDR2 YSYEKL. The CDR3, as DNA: TGCGCCAGCAGCGAAAGGACAGGGCAAGAGACCCAGTACTTC. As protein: CASSERTGQETQYF.

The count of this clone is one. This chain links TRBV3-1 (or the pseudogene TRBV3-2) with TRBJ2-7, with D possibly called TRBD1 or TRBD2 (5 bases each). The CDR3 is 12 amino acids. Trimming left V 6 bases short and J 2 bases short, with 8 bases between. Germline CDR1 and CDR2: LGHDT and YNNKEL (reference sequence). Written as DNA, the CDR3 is TGTGCCAGCAGGGGGGTTACCTACGAGCAGTACTTC. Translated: CASRGVTYEQYF.

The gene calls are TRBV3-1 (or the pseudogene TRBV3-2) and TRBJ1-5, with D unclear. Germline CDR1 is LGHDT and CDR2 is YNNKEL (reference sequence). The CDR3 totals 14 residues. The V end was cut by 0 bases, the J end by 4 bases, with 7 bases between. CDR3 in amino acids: CASSQDFGNQPQHF. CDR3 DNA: TGTGCCAGCAGCCAAGATTTTGGGAATCAGCCCCAGCATTTT.

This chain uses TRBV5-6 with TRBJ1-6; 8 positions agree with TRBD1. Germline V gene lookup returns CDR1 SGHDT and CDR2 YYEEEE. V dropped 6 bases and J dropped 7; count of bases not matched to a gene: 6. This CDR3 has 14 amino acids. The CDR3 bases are TGTGCCAGCAACGTATGGGACAGGAATTCACCCCTCCACTTT. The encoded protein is CASNVWDRNSPLHF.

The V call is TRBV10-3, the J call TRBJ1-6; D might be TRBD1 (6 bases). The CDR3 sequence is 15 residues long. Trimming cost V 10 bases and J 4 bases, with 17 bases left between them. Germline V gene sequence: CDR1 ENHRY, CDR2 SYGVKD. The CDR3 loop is CATRGGAGYNSPLHF. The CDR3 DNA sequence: TGTGCCACTCGAGGGGGGGCTGGGTATAATTCACCCCTCCACTTT.

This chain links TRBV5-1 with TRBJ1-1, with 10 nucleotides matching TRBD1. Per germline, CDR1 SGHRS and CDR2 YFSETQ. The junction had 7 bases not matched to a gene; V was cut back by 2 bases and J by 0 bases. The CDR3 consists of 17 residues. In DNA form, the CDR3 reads TGCGCCAGCAGCTTAAGAGACAGGGGGCTGATGAACACTGAAGCTTTCTTT. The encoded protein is CASSLRDRGLMNTEAFF.

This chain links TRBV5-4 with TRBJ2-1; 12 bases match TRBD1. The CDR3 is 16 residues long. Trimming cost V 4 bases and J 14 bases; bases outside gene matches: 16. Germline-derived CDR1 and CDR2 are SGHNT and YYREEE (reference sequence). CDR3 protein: CASSPAGTGGADLEFF. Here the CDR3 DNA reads TGTGCCAGCAGCCCCGCCGGGACAGGGGGCGCCGATTTGGAGTTCTTC.

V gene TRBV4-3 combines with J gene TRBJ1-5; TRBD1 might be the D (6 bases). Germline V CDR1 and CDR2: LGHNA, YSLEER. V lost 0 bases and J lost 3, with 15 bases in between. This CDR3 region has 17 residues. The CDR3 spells CASSQEVTGKYNQPQHF. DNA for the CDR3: TGCGCCAGCAGCCAAGAAGTCACAGGGAAATACAATCAGCCCCAGCATTTT.

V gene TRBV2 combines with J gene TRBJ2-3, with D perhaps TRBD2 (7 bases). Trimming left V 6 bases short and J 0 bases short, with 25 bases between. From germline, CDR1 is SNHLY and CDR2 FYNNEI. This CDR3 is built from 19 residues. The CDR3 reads CASRDKRGGAWTSTDTQYF. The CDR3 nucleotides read TGTGCCAGCAGGGACAAGAGGGGGGGCGCTTGGACTAGCACAGATACGCAGTATTTT.

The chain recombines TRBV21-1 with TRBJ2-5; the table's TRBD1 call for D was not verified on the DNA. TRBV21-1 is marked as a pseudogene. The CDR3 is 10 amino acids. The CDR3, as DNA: TGTGCCAGGACAGAACCCACCCAGTACTTC. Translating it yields CARTEPTQYF.

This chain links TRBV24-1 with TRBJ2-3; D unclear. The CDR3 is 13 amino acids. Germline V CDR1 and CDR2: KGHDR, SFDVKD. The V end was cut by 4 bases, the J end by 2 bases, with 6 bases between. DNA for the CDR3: TGTGCCACCAGTGAACAAGTCACAGATACGCAGTATTTT. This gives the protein CATSEQVTDTQYF.

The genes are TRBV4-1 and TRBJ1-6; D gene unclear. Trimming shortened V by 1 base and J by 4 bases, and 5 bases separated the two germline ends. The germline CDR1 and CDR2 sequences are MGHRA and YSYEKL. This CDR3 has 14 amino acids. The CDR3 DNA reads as TGCGCCAGCAGCCAAGTAGGGTATAATTCACCCCTCCACTTT. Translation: CASSQVGYNSPLHF.

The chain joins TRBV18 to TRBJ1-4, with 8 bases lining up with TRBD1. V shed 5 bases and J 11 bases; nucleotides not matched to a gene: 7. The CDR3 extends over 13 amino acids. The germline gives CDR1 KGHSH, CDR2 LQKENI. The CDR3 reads CASSNTGGEKLFF. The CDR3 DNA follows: TGTGCCAGCTCAAACACAGGGGGGGAGAAACTGTTTTTT.

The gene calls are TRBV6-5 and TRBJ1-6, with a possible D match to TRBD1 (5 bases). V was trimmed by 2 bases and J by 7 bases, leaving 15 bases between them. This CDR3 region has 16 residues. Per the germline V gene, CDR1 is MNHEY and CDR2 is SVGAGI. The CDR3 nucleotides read TGTGCCAGCAGTTACATAGGAGGGACGGACAATTCACCCCTCCACTTT. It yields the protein CASSYIGGTDNSPLHF.

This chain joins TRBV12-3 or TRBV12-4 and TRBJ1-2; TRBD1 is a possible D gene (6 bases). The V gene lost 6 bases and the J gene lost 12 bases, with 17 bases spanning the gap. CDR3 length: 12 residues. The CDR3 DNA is TGTGCCAGCAGCCTTCTTGGGCAGGGGAACACCTTC. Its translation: CASSLLGQGNTF.

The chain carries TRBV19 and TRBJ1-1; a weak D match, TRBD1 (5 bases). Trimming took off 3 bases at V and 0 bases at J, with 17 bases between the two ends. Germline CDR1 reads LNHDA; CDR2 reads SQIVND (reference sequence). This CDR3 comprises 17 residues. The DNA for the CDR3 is TGTGCCAGTAGTATCCCGGGTAGAGGGGTCATGAACACTGAAGCTTTCTTT. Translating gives CASSIPGRGVMNTEAFF.

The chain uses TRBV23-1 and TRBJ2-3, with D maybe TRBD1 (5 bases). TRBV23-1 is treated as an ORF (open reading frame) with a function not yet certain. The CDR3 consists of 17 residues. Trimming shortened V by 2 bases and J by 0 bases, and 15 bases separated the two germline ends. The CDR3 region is CASSQRPKQESTDTQYF. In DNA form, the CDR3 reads TGCGCCAGCAGTCAACGCCCGAAACAGGAGAGCACAGATACGCAGTATTTT.

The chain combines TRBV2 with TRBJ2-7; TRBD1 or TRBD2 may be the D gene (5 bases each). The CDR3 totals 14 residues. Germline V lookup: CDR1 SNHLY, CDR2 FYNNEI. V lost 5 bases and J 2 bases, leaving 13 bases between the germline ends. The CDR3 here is CASSPPGAPYEQYF. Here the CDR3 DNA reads TGTGCCAGCAGTCCCCCCGGGGCCCCCTACGAGCAGTACTTC. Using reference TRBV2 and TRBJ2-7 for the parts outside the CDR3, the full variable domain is EPEVTQTPSHQVTQMGQEVILRCVPISNHLYFYWYRQILGQKVEFLVSFYNNEISEKSEIFDDQFSVERPDGSNFTLKIRSTKLEDSAMYFCASSPPGAPYEQYFGPGTRLTVT.

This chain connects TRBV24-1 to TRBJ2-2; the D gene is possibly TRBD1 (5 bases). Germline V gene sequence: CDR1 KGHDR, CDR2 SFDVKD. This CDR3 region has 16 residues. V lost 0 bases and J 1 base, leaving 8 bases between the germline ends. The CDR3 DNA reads TGTGCCACCAGTGATTTGGGGCAGGGGAACACCGGGGAGCTGTTTTTT. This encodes CATSDLGQGNTGELFF.

CDR3 nucleotide sequence: TGTGCCAGCAGTTTACCCCAGAACACTGAAGCTTTCTTT. Protein product: CASSLPQNTEAFF. The V call is TRBV28, the J call TRBJ1-1; the D is unclear. This CDR3 is 13 amino acids long. Per the germline V gene, CDR1 is MDHEN and CDR2 is SYDVKM. Deletions cut 2 bases from V and 1 base from J, with 5 bases between.